One T cell receptor beta chain is described in this entry. Its antigen is currently unknown. Germline V gene sequence: CDR1 LNHDA, CDR2 SQIVND (reference sequence). The CDR3 runs 13 residues. With 5 bases removed from V and 0 bases from J, the gap between germline ends came to 7 bases. This sample is drawn from a study of cytomegalovirus exposure and HLA in healthy donors. Study-wide points: Reportedly, cytomegalovirus status was diagnosed with high sensitivity and specificity.

With 60 Vbeta and 13 Jbeta primers, the PCR was carried out. The method was immunoSEQ multiplex PCR; TCRdb's version includes in-frame clones alone and lacks a portion of them. This sample has fewer than 200,000 clones, with roughly 80% found just once. The chain combines TRBV19 with TRBJ1-1; D gene ambiguous. Sequencing was carried out using PBMCs. The source is a male donor in good health and CMV-seronegative. CDR3 residues: CASSPLVNTEAFF. CDR3 DNA sequence: TGTGCCAGTAGTCCCCTAGTGAACACTGAAGCTTTCTTT.